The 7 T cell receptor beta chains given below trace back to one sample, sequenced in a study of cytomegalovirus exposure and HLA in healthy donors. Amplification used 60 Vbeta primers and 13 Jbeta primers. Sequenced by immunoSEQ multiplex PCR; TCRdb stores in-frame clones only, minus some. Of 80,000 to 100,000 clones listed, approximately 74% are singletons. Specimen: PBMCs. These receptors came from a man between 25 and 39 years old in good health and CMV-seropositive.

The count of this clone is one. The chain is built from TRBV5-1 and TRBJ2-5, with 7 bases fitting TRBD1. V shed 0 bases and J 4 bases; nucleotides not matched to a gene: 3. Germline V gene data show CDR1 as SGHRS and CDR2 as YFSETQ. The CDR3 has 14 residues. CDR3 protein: CASSLGGGGETQYF. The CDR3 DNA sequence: TGCGCCAGCAGCTTGGGAGGGGGCGGAGAGACCCAGTACTTC.

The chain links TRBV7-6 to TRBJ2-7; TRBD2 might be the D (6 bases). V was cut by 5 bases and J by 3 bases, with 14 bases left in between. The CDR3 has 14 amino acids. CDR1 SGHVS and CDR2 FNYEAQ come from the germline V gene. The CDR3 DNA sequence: TGTGCCAGCAGCGAAGCGTCCGGGAGCTACGAGCAGTACTTC. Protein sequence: CASSEASGSYEQYF.

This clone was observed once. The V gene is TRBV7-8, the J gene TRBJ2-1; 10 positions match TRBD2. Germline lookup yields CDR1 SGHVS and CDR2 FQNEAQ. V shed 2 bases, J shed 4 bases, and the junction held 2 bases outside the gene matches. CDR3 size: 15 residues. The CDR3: CASSLTSGDYNEQFF. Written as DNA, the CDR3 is TGTGCCAGCAGCTTAACTAGCGGGGATTACAATGAGCAGTTCTTC.

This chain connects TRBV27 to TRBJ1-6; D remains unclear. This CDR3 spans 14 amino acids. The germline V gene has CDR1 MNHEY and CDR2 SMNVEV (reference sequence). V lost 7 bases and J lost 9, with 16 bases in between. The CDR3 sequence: CASTWRDVSSPLHF. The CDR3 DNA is TGTGCCAGCACCTGGAGGGATGTTAGTTCACCCCTCCACTTT.

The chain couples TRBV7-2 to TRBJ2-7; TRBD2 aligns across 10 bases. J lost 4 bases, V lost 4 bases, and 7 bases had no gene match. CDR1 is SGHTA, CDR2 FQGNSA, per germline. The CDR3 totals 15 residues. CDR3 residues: CASSSSSGSQYEQYF. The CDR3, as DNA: TGTGCCAGCAGCTCTTCTAGCGGGAGCCAGTACGAGCAGTACTTC.

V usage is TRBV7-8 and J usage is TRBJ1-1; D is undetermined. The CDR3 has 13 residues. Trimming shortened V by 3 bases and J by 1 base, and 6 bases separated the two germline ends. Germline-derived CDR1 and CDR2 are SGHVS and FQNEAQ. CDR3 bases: TGTGCCAGCAGCTTGAAGAGGAACACTGAAGCTTTCTTT. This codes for CASSLKRNTEAFF.

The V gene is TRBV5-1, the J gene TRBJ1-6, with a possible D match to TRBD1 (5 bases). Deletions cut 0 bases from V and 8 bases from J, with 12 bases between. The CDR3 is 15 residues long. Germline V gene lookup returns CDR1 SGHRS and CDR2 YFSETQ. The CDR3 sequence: CASSLEAGQDSPLHF. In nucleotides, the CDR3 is TGCGCCAGCAGCTTGGAAGCAGGGCAGGATTCACCCCTCCACTTT.